This TCR beta chain comes out of a study of cytomegalovirus exposure and HLA in healthy donors (dated by TCRdb to the late 2010s). At the level of the whole study: In an earlier analysis of 450 to 750 of the donors, about 260 Gb of sequence data and 90 million to 120 million unique TCR beta sequences from some 170 million T cells were reported. An early release covering just under 650 HLA-typed donors comprised about 310 gigabases of sequencing data and around 85 million unique TCR sequences. Of the roughly 400 genotyped donors, 65% to 90% were placed in the genetic ancestry cluster associated with self-reported Caucasian donors. The study aimed to test whether signatures of past pathogen exposure could be identified by cataloging public T cell receptors. The study profiled the T cell repertoires of about 720 subjects by immunosequencing and related them to cytomegalovirus serostatus. Besides the first cohort of roughly 700 subjects, a separate validation cohort made up of over a hundred different subjects was used. The study combined high-throughput TCR immunosequencing, statistical association of individual TCRs with disease status, and machine learning to predict cytomegalovirus infection status. To study patterns of TCR occurrence, a later analysis re-analyzed previously published TCR beta repertoires from 666 donors and added high-resolution HLA genotyping. In the later analysis, no new phenotypic data were used to find candidate immune exposures; instead, reliance was placed on TCR beta sequences and their occurrence across donors. An earlier analysis of fewer than 700 of the donors applied high-throughput TCR beta sequencing to assess whether each TCR beta V gene segment acted as functional or pseudogenic. Alongside the repertoire data, information on donor age, sex, ethnicity and CMV serostatus was compiled. In a later genetic analysis, genome-wide SNP genotypes for about 55% of the roughly 700 donors were used, and that subset was treated as a discovery cohort. All discovery cohort repertoires had been generated using a single sequencing platform. Both class I and class II loci were covered by HLA typing, at four-digit resolution. The number of donors typed differed by locus, with 629-630 for A, B, C, DRB1 and DQB1, roughly 520 for DQA1, 600 to 610 for DPA1, and 450 to 480 for DPB1. Roughly 5 DR-DQ haplotypes were handled as single units for association and clustering, since linkage in the cohort was strong. Across about 380 genotyped donors of the cohort, an average of roughly 200,000 unique TCR beta nucleotide sequences per donor were sequenced, and roughly a sixth of those sequences were non-productive.

Measured from the cysteine to the phenylalanine, the CDR3 is 11 residues long. Left in the record is the CDR3 DNA by itself, 33 bases read in frame from the first base. V gives up 6 bases and J gives up 6 bases, and the segment between their germline ends measures 9 bases. The germline V gene supplies CDR1 MDHEN and CDR2 SYDVKM. Library creation used the immunoSEQ multiplex PCR assay. The multiplex PCR relied on a mix of 60 forward primers for TCR Vbeta segments and 13 reverse primers for TCR Jbeta segments. The CDR3 region of rearranged TCR beta genes was amplified from genomic DNA by a multiplex PCR assay. The Illumina HiSeq System was used to sequence the amplified TCR beta libraries as 87-base-pair reads. The original methods were these. In a later analysis, some 80 million unique TCR beta chains were counted across the approximately 640 repertoires, and about 9.9 million of these chains were shared by at least two donors. To remove PCR and sequencing errors, raw reads were error-corrected and collapsed into unique sequences using a nearest-neighbor algorithm that merged closely related sequences. V, D and J gene segments were assigned by aligning CDR3 sequences to IMGT reference sequences. For a sequence to be retained, a match of at least six nucleotides was required to both a V gene segment and a J gene segment. Rearrangements were classified as productive when the CDR3 lacked stop codons and remained in frame with V and J, and all other rearrangements were classified as non-productive. Following IMGT convention, CDR3 was defined as the stretch from the second conserved V-encoded cysteine to the conserved J-encoded phenylalanine. The earlier analysis of some 580 of the donors excluded any sequence lacking an unambiguous match to a single V gene segment. An earlier analysis of almost 600 of the donors classified V segments as functional when productive rearrangements were above 56.7% and as segregating when the standard deviation between donors was above 5%. To diagnose cytomegalovirus status from the catalog of TCR beta chain sequences, a statistical classification framework was built. A later analysis assigned V and J genes by comparing TCR nucleotide sequences with IMGT/GENE-DB human TR gene sequences. The TCRdist pipeline was used in a later analysis to assign CDR3 sequences and most-parsimonious VDJ recombination scenarios. In a later analysis, each TCR beta chain was defined by its CDR3 amino acid sequence together with its V-gene family, and reads without a unique V-gene family were excluded. In a later analysis, approximately 640 highly shared, low-generation-probability nucleotide sequences were removed to address suspected cross-contamination and a sequencing artifact. In a later analysis, a clonal expansion index was calculated for each public chain from normalized within-repertoire ranks of inferred template counts. In a later analysis, generation probabilities were computed with a VDJ recombination model fitted to out-of-frame rearrangements, and the resulting probabilities were checked against IGoR. Hypergeometric tests were used in a later analysis to score TCR-TCR, TCR-HLA and TCR-CMV co-occurrence, with a repertoire-size bias correction applied to the TCR pairs. To estimate false discovery rates, a later analysis permuted the HLA or CMV assignments 20 times. A later analysis grouped co-occurring TCRs with DBSCAN, adding TCRdist sequence similarity when clustering within HLA-allele-positive subsets. For co-occurrence clustering, repertoires with fewer than 30,000 or more than 120,000 public chains were excluded, along with 5 or 6 repertoires with anomalous nucleotide sharing. This is the immuneACCESS table as TCRdb keeps it, with only in-frame sequences that have V and J called. A part of the clones is gone; compared with another copy, unresolved V genes explain less than half, and the rest is unexplained. The V and J calls and the clone size are those of that table, but D and trimming were determined from the DNA. For this sample there are around 170,000 clones; 65% to 85% appear just once. 3.8% of the sample is taken by the ten largest.

The investigation overall reported the following: Broadly in line with IMGT annotations, most TCR beta V segments showed up in productive rearrangements about 87% or about 30% of the time in an earlier analysis of around 550 of the donors. A total of fewer than 200 TCR beta chains were listed by the study as associated with cytomegalovirus. Because the 87-base-pair reads could not distinguish some IMGT-functional V segments, including TRBV6-2 and TRBV6-3, those segments were excluded. According to a later genetic analysis, donors in an Asian-associated ancestry cluster had fewer N-insertions in productive TCRs than the roughly 700-donor mean. Cytomegalovirus status was reported to be diagnosed by the classifier with high specificity and sensitivity in both the original and validation cohorts. Over 15 rarely observed V segments, including chromosome 9 orphons, were excluded from the earlier analysis of some 590 of the donors because counts were too low. In a later analysis, some 17,000 TCR beta sequences were associated with specific HLA alleles at a false discovery rate of 0.05. It was suggested by the authors that the approach could potentially be generalized to other disease states and immunological phenotypes. According to a later analysis, most CMV-associated TCR beta chains appeared to be HLA-restricted, and the HLA associations seemed to be driven largely by CMV exposure. Strong co-occurrence of HLA alleles, especially DR and DQ, made assigning TCR associations to individual alleles difficult. A further reported finding was that TCR beta sequences accurately predicted the HLA-A and HLA-B alleles for most subjects in the first cohort. In a later analysis, several top co-occurrence clusters were reported to appear linked to parvovirus B19, influenza, CMV and Epstein-Barr virus. An association between a missense DCLRE1C variant and V-gene and J-gene trimming of TCR beta chains was found in a later genetic analysis and replicated in an independent cohort. Compared with equally common non-associated chains, HLA-associated TCR beta chains in a later analysis were more clonally expanded and had lower generation probabilities. In this cohort, only TCR beta chains were sequenced, and detectable features were limited by the absence of alpha or paired-chain data. Because HLA typing was unavailable for some donors at each locus, only the typed subset was used in association tests. Across donors, most TCR sequences were observed very rarely, whereas some public TCRs were present in many individuals. According to a later analysis, TCR association rates differed among HLA loci, with DRB1 alleles showing the most associated TCRs and HLA-C alleles showing the fewest. The presence/absence analyses assumed that sequencing depth was roughly uniform across donors, and that assumption may not be true. The sequencing pipeline was judged likely to have produced a cluster of highly shared sequence variants as a technical artifact. Correlated functional status among segregating V segments might be attributable to linkage disequilibrium, but an unknown experimental factor could not be ruled out. Three of the identified cytomegalovirus-associated TCR beta chains were confirmed in vitro to be specific for cytomegalovirus antigens. The only immune exposure information available for the cohort was CMV serostatus.

This clone was seen a handful of times. This receptor's antigen is unknown. No clone much larger than this one lies a single base away; base qualities are absent. The cohort comprised under 700 healthy bone marrow donors. At the time of sampling, every cohort member was nominally healthy, though immune exposures that went unrecorded were likely present. The donor was CMV seronegative and was included in the group of 352 seronegative cohort members. Each donor provided a peripheral blood sample, and peripheral blood mononuclear cells were used for TCR beta sequencing. The Qiagen DNeasy Blood Extraction Kit was used to extract genomic DNA from the blood cell samples.

Specimen: PBMCs. The V and J segments used are TRBV28 and TRBJ2-7; confidence is insufficient to name the D gene. The source is a man between 50 and 59 years old in good health and CMV-seronegative. CDR3 region: CASSSSREQYF. The DNA sequence is given as TGTGCCAGCAGCTCCAGTCGCGAGCAGTACTTC. The variable domain in full, with residues beyond the CDR3 obtained from the reference TRBV28 and TRBJ2-7 genes, is DVKVTQSSRYLVKRTGEKVFLECVQDMDHENMFWYRQDPGLGLRLIYFSYDVKMKEKGDIPEGYSVSREKKERFSLILESASTNQTSMYLCASSSSREQYFGPGTRLTVT.